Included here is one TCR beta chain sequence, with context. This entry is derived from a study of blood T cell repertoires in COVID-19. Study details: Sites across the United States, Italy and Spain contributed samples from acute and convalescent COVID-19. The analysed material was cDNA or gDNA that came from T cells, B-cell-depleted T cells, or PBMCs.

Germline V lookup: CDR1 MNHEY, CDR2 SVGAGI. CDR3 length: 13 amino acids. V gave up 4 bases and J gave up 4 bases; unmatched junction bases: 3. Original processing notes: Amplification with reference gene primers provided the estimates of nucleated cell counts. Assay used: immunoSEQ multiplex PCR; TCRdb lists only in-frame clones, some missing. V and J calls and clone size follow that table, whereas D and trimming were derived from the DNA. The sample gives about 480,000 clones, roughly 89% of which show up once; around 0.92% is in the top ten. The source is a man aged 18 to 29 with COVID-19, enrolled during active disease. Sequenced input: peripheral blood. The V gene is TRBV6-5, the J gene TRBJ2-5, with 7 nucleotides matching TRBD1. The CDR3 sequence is CASSLDRAETQYF. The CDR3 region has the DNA TGTGCCAGCAGTTTAGACAGGGCAGAGACCCAGTACTTC.